This TCR beta chain was captured by sequencing in a study of post-analysis software for immune sequencing data. There are a few counts of this clonotype. TCR beta libraries were prepared from cDNA with unique molecular identifiers. TCRdb re-derived calls from the PCR reads in MiXCR, one entry per CDR3 protein. The sample yields around 710,000 distinct CDR3 sequences, more than 45% seen once. The sequence was collected from a girl between 5 and 17 years old with multiple sclerosis. The sequenced sample was blood.

CDR3 residues: CATSRQDTDEQFF. The CDR3 DNA follows: TGTGCCACCAGCAGACAGGACACCGATGAGCAGTTCTTC. The rearrangement uses TRBV15 and TRBJ2-1, with a possible D match to TRBD1 (5 bases). The CDR3 loop spans 13 amino acids. The germline V and J ends were trimmed by 2 bases and 8 bases, with 10 bases remaining between them. Germline V lookup: CDR1 LNHNV, CDR2 YYDKDF (reference sequence). Supplemented by reference TRBV15 and TRBJ2-1, the full variable domain reads DAMVIQNPRYQVTQFGKPVTLSCSQTLNHNVMYWYQQKSSQAPKLLFHYYDKDFNNEADTPDNFQSRRPNTSFCFLDIRSPGLGDTAMYLCATSRQDTDEQFFGPGTRLTVL.